The rows below give T cell receptor beta chains drawn from one sample of a study of identifying expanded T cells in peripheral blood. The method was immunoSEQ multiplex PCR; TCRdb's version includes in-frame clones alone and lacks a portion of them. Here the sample spans some 91,000 clones, 88% being singletons. Sequences were obtained from blood. Source of these receptors: a person aged 18 to 75 in good health. The CDR3 runs from the conserved cysteine through the conserved F or W. D genes are given only for firm matches. The size field is filled for only some rows; it gives once, few, many or a size class.

v_gene	len	j_gene	d_gene	abundance	CDR3nt	CDR3aa
TRBV5-1	14	TRBJ2-5	-	once	TGCGCCAGCAGCTTGGACCCAGACCAAGAGACCCAGTACTTC	CASSLDPDQETQYF
TRBV9	15	TRBJ2-7	TRBD1	-	TGTGCCAGCAGCGTAGAAGACAGGGCAGCCTACGAGCAGTACTTC	CASSVEDRAAYEQYF
TRBV18	12	TRBJ2-3	-	-	TGTGCCAGCTCACCTCAGACAGATACGCAGTATTTT	CASSPQTDTQYF
TRBV28	13	TRBJ2-1	-	once	TGTGCCAGCAGAAAAAGTGGGGGGTATGAGCAGTTCTTC	CASRKSGGYEQFF
TRBV4-1	13	TRBJ2-7	-	few	TGCGCCAGCAGCCAAGATCGCCTCTACGAGCAGTACTTC	CASSQDRLYEQYF
TRBV5-6	15	TRBJ1-6	-	-	TGTGCCAGCAGCTTGGTTAGGGAGATTAATTCACCCCTCCACTTT	CASSLVREINSPLHF
TRBV6-1	14	TRBJ1-2	-	-	TGTGCCAGCAGTGAGGGGGGCCCTAACTATGGCTACACCTTC	CASSEGGPNYGYTF
TRBV19	15	TRBJ1-1	-	-	TGTGCCAGTAGTACTCGCCAGGGGACCGACCTGATTGCTTTCTTT	CASSTRQGTDLIAFF
TRBV28	18	TRBJ2-1	TRBD2	once	TGTGCCAGCAGTTCCCTCGTTGGCGGGGGGACGCGTTACAATGAGCAGTTCTTC	CASSSLVGGGTRYNEQFF
TRBV28	11	TRBJ1-1	-	-	TGTGCCAGCAGTTCTTTTACTGAAGCTTTCTTT	CASSSFTEAFF
TRBV14	17	TRBJ2-5	TRBD2	-	TGTGCCAGCAGCCAAGGACTTTCGCGGGGGACCCAAGAGACCCAGTACTTC	CASSQGLSRGTQETQYF
TRBV11-1	16	TRBJ2-1	-	-	TGTGCCAGCAGCCCGGCTGGGACGGGACTGACGGGTGAGCAGTTCTTC	CASSPAGTGLTGEQFF
TRBV2	10	TRBJ2-7	-	-	TGTGTCAGAGGGTCCTGGGAGCAGTACTTC	CVRGSWEQYF
TRBV7-9	15	TRBJ2-7	TRBD1	-	TGTGCCAGCAGCTTTCCCGGGACAGGGGCCTACGAGCAGTACTTC	CASSFPGTGAYEQYF
TRBV30	15	TRBJ2-7	TRBD2	-	TGTGCCGGACGGGGGGGAATAAGGTCCTCCTACGAGCAGTACTTC	CAGRGGIRSSYEQYF
TRBV7-8	12	TRBJ2-7	-	-	TGTGCCAGCAGCACACCCAATGGAGAGCAGTACTTC	CASSTPNGEQYF
TRBV28	15	TRBJ1-2	-	-	TGTGCCAGCAGTTTAGTTGGCCAGATTAACTATGGCTACACCTTC	CASSLVGQINYGYTF
TRBV2	15	TRBJ2-7	TRBD2	-	TGTGCCAGCAGGGCCCCGGGACTAGCACATGGCGAGCAGTACTTC	CASRAPGLAHGEQYF
TRBV28	14	TRBJ1-2	-	once	TGTGCCAGCAGTTTATCAGGGACCTTCTATGGCTACACCTTC	CASSLSGTFYGYTF
TRBV30	11	TRBJ1-1	-	-	TGTGCCTGGAGTGCGTCCACTGAAGCTTTCTTT	CAWSASTEAFF